The T cell receptor (beta chain) described here comes from a study of Ad26.COV2.S vaccination and SARS-CoV-2 variants. Documented treatment: roughly 19 received Ad26.COV2.S at low or high dose, single or two shots; roughly 5 received placebo; per-sample allocation not given. Vaccine and placebo recipients were sampled on day 63 after the first injection. The donor was a Boston adult aged 18-55 years. Expression of Wuhan-strain SARS-CoV-2 spike came from the Ad26 vector that formed the vaccine. The table came from immunoSEQ multiplex PCR; TCRdb's copy has only in-frame clones and leaves some out. The table has roughly 400,000 clones, 92% seen once. There are 13 residues in the CDR3. Germline loops: CDR1 MNHEY, CDR2 SMNVEV (reference sequence). The ends lost 6 bases at V and 7 bases at J; junction bases unmatched: 6.

V is TRBV27 and J is TRBJ1-2, with 9 bases that match TRBD1. The material sequenced was peripheral blood, taken in a trial of Ad26.COV2.S vaccine versus placebo. This TCR came from a person aged 18 to 59 who received the Ad26.COV2.S COVID-19 vaccine or a placebo. The CDR3 nucleotides read TGTGCCAGCAGGCCGGACAGGGGAGGTGGCTACACCTTC. Amino acids: CASRPDRGGGYTF.